This record concerns one TCR beta chain sequence. Its target is unknown. Sequencing used immunoSEQ v3.0 at survey level. Profiled with immunoSEQ multiplex PCR; TCRdb holds only in-frame clones, not every one. This sample yields about 22,000 clones, of which 60% to 80% are seen a single time; more than 9% belongs to the top ten. The germline V gene has CDR1 MNHNS and CDR2 SASEGT. The CDR3 runs 18 residues. The V end lost 3 bases, the J end lost 1 base, and 21 bases lay between the germline ends. This specimen belongs to a study of long-term antiretroviral therapy in people with HIV. Notes on the study in general: Diversity went up after ART and still fell short of transplant donor controls. ART adherence was not documented, and neither viral resistance nor therapy changes had any data.

Sequencing used unsorted PBMCs, obtained about 1.8 years before starting antiretroviral therapy. This clonotype originated in a woman aged 40 to 50 with HIV. The rearrangement uses TRBV6-1 and TRBJ1-2; D gene unclear. CDR3 region: CASSEMFGGRTFNYGYTF. The CDR3 bases are TGTGCCAGCAGTGAGATGTTTGGAGGCAGAACCTTTAACTATGGCTACACCTTC.